This passage covers 22 T cell receptor beta chains from one sample sequenced in a study of blood T cell repertoires in COVID-19. The method was immunoSEQ multiplex PCR; TCRdb's version includes in-frame clones alone and lacks a portion of them. The profile shows about 350,000 clones, approximately 84% of them singletons. Sequenced: PBMCs or T cells enriched from blood (not recorded which). These TCRs come from a young woman who had recovered from COVID-19.

The chain recombines TRBV11-3 with TRBJ2-7, with D maybe TRBD1 (6 bases). Germline CDR1 is SGHNT and CDR2 is YENEEA. This CDR3 contains 13 residues. V shed 1 base and J shed 7 bases, with 11 bases lying between them. CDR3 in amino acids: CASSLATGREQYF. The CDR3 DNA reads as TGTGCCAGCAGCTTAGCTACAGGGCGGGAGCAGTACTTC.

The chain is built from TRBV4-1 and TRBJ2-7, with 12 bases fitting TRBD2. The CDR3 sequence is 17 residues long. Trimming at V came to 0 bases and at J to 3 bases, leaving 6 bases not matched to a gene. Germline assignment: CDR1 MGHRA and CDR2 YSYEKL. CDR3 sequence reads: CASSQEWASGGDYEQYF. The CDR3 DNA reads as TGCGCCAGCAGCCAAGAGTGGGCTAGCGGGGGGGACTACGAGCAGTACTTC.

A word on this clone: This CDR3 is also generated by other DNA sequences in the sample. The V call is TRBV7-8, the J call TRBJ2-1; D gene unclear. V was shortened by 2 bases and J by 0 bases, with 8 bases between the two germline ends. Germline V gene sequence: CDR1 SGHVS, CDR2 FQNEAQ. This CDR3 is built from 15 residues. The chain's CDR3 is CASSLSSSSYNEQFF. The CDR3 bases are TGTGCCAGCAGCTTATCCAGTTCCTCCTACAATGAGCAGTTCTTC.

This clone occurred once. The genes are TRBV18 and TRBJ2-1; the match to TRBD2 covers 15 bases. Per germline, CDR1 KGHSH and CDR2 LQKENI. The V gene end was trimmed by 5 bases and the J gene end by 8 bases; junction bases not matched to a gene: 4. The CDR3 is 15 residues long. The DNA of the CDR3 is TGTGCCAGCTCATCGGGACTAGCGGGAGGTCATGAGCAGTTCTTC. Amino acid sequence: CASSSGLAGGHEQFF.

The V and J genes are TRBV19 and TRBJ2-1; 10 nucleotides agree with TRBD1. The germline CDR1 and CDR2 sequences are LNHDA and SQIVND (reference sequence). V lost 3 bases to trimming and J lost 4 bases; unmatched junction nucleotides: 3. The CDR3 runs 15 residues. CDR3 region: CASSIRDRGYNEQFF. CDR3 nucleotide sequence: TGTGCCAGTAGTATCCGGGACAGGGGATACAATGAGCAGTTCTTC.

The chain recombines TRBV28 with TRBJ2-1; 10 nucleotides match TRBD2. The V and J ends lost 4 bases and 3 bases, in that order; junction bases with no gene match: 6. Per the germline V gene, CDR1 is MDHEN and CDR2 is SYDVKM. The CDR3 totals 16 residues. The CDR3 region has the DNA TGTGCCAGCAGTTCTCGGACTAGCGGACACTACAATGAGCAGTTCTTC. Its protein is CASSSRTSGHYNEQFF.

This clone was observed once. The chain carries TRBV7-2 and TRBJ1-6, with 8 bases fitting TRBD1. The ends lost 5 bases at V and 9 bases at J; junction bases unmatched: 9. CDR1 is SGHTA and CDR2 is FQGNSA in the germline V gene. There are 15 residues in the CDR3. The CDR3 DNA is TGTGCCAGCAGCCCGATACAGGGGGTGGGTTCACCCCTCCACTTT. This translates into CASSPIQGVGSPLHF.

This chain uses TRBV28 with TRBJ2-1; 10 positions agree with TRBD2. Germline CDR1 and CDR2: MDHEN and SYDVKM. CDR3 length: 16 residues. V lost 7 bases to trimming and J lost 8 bases; unmatched junction nucleotides: 14. The CDR3 loop is CASTTGLAGELDEQFF. Here the CDR3 DNA reads TGTGCCAGCACCACGGGGCTAGCGGGAGAACTAGATGAGCAGTTCTTC.

The V call is TRBV19, the J call TRBJ1-1; no reliable D call. The length of the CDR3 is 16 residues. V dropped 3 bases and J dropped 0 bases, with 14 bases sitting between them. Germline assignment: CDR1 LNHDA and CDR2 SQIVND (reference sequence). DNA for the CDR3: TGTGCCAGTAGTATTATCCCCCAACCAGTGAACACTGAAGCTTTCTTT. Protein sequence: CASSIIPQPVNTEAFF. The entire variable domain, with the rest obtained from reference TRBV19 and TRBJ1-1, is as follows: DGGITQSPKYLFRKEGQNVTLSCEQNLNHDAMYWYRQDPGQGLRLIYYSQIVNDFQKGDIAEGYSVSREKKESFPLTVTSAQKNPTAFYLCASSIIPQPVNTEAFFGQGTRLTVV.

The V gene is TRBV11-3, the J gene TRBJ2-3; D might be TRBD1 (5 bases). The CDR3 sequence is 15 residues long. Germline V gene lookup returns CDR1 SGHNT and CDR2 YENEEA. Trimming took 1 base from V and 0 from J, leaving 8 bases between them. The CDR3 spells CASSLAQESTDTQYF. The CDR3 DNA sequence: TGTGCCAGCAGCTTAGCACAGGAGAGCACAGATACGCAGTATTTT.

The chain is built from TRBV28 and TRBJ2-7; 8 bases agree with TRBD2. CDR3 size: 16 residues. Germline V gives CDR1 MDHEN, CDR2 SYDVKM. V was pared by 1 base and J by 6 bases, with 11 bases of the junction left unmatched. This CDR3 reads CASSLLSWASGFEQYF. In DNA form, the CDR3 reads TGTGCCAGCAGTTTATTGTCGTGGGCTAGCGGGTTCGAGCAGTACTTC.

The rearrangement links TRBV21-1 to TRBJ1-5; the table's TRBD1 call for D was not verified on the DNA. TRBV21-1 has pseudogene status. The CDR3 extends over 19 amino acids. This CDR3 reads CASSKKGDGIGNSNQPQHF. The CDR3, as DNA: TGTGCCAGCAGCAAAAAGGGGGACGGGATTGGGAATAGCAATCAGCCCCAGCATTTT.

The chain has TRBV19 and TRBJ1-5, with TRBD1 matching over 8 bases. The CDR3 consists of 17 residues. CDR1 and CDR2 from the germline V gene are LNHDA and SQIVND (reference sequence). The V segment lost 2 bases and the J segment 6 bases; nucleotides outside the gene matches: 12. CDR3 bases: TGTGCCAGTAGTATATTGGTGGCAGGGGGCTTTGGTCAGCCCCAGCATTTT. Translating gives CASSILVAGGFGQPQHF.

The rearrangement joins TRBV4-1 to TRBJ2-1, with 7 nucleotides matching TRBD2. CDR3 length: 15 residues. V was pared by 0 bases and J by 3 bases, with 2 bases of the junction left unmatched. Germline values: CDR1 MGHRA, CDR2 YSYEKL. CDR3 in DNA: TGCGCCAGCAGCCAAGACCGGACTAGCTACAATGAGCAGTTCTTC. The encoded protein is CASSQDRTSYNEQFF.

The chain uses TRBV5-4 and TRBJ2-1, with 9 positions matching TRBD2. Trimming took 0 bases from V and 5 from J; bases not matched to a gene: 6. Germline lookup yields CDR1 SGHNT and CDR2 YYREEE (reference sequence). The CDR3 totals 16 residues. CDR3 residues: CASSLEPASGDNEQFF. In DNA, the CDR3 is TGTGCCAGCAGCTTGGAGCCCGCTAGCGGGGACAATGAGCAGTTCTTC.

CDR3 residues: CASSLGPGINEKLFF. The DNA of the CDR3 is TGTGCCAGCAGCTTAGGGCCAGGGATTAATGAAAAACTGTTTTTT. The chain employs TRBV7-8 and TRBJ1-4; possible D gene TRBD1, 5 bases. The germline CDR1 and CDR2 sequences are SGHVS and FQNEAQ. The CDR3 is made up of 15 amino acids. The V gene lost 1 base and the J gene lost 4 bases, with 10 bases spanning the gap.

This clone was found once. The chain carries TRBV28 and TRBJ2-7, with D perhaps TRBD1 (6 bases). CDR1 is MDHEN, CDR2 SYDVKM, per germline. Trimming took off 6 bases at V and 7 bases at J, with 19 bases between the two ends. The CDR3 covers 14 residues. This CDR3 is CASSQPPGVGEQYF. CDR3 DNA: TGTGCCAGCAGCCAACCGCCAGGGGTGGGGGAGCAGTACTTC.

Notes on this clone: This sample includes further DNA sequences coding for the same CDR3. The V call is TRBV29-1, the J call TRBJ2-1, with TRBD2 matching 7 bases. The CDR3 has 13 amino acids. Germline V gene lookup returns CDR1 SQVTM and CDR2 ANQGSEA. The junction had 0 bases not matched to a gene; V was cut back by 4 bases and J by 0 bases. The CDR3 here is CSVAGGSYNEQFF. The CDR3 coding sequence is TGCAGCGTTGCGGGGGGCTCCTACAATGAGCAGTTCTTC.

V is TRBV4-1 and J is TRBJ1-1; possible D gene TRBD1, 5 bases. This CDR3 contains 15 residues. Germline V gives CDR1 MGHRA, CDR2 YSYEKL. The V gene lost 4 bases and the J gene lost 0 bases, with 12 bases spanning the gap. CDR3 protein: CASSPEAGLNTEAFF. DNA for the CDR3: TGCGCCAGCAGCCCAGAGGCAGGGCTGAACACTGAAGCTTTCTTT.

This chain links TRBV7-9 with TRBJ2-2, with 13 bases aligning to TRBD2. V lost 6 bases to trimming and J lost 4 bases; unmatched junction nucleotides: 8. The CDR3 consists of 17 residues. The germline gives CDR1 SEHNR, CDR2 FQNEAQ (reference sequence). CDR3 in DNA: TGTGCCAGCAGGGATCCGGGACTAGCGGGGATCACCGGGGAGCTGTTTTTT. The encoded protein is CASRDPGLAGITGELFF. The full variable domain, its missing parts supplied by reference TRBV7-9 and TRBJ2-2, is DTGVSQNPRHKITKRGQNVTFRCDPISEHNRLYWYRQTLGQGPEFLTYFQNEAQLEKSRLLSDRFSAERPKGSFSTLEIQRTEQGDSAMYLCASRDPGLAGITGELFFGEGSRLTVL.

This chain uses TRBV2 with TRBJ1-5; 9 bases are shared with TRBD1. The V gene end was trimmed by 3 bases and the J gene end by 4 bases; junction bases not matched to a gene: 4. Germline loops: CDR1 SNHLY, CDR2 FYNNEI. CDR3 length: 15 amino acids. The CDR3 bases are TGTGCCAGCAGTGAGGAGACAGGGGGGAATCAGCCCCAGCATTTT. As protein: CASSEETGGNQPQHF.

The rearrangement links TRBV19 to TRBJ1-1; possible D gene TRBD1, 5 bases. Germline loops: CDR1 LNHDA, CDR2 SQIVND (reference sequence). Trimming removed 0 bases at V and 4 bases at J, with 9 bases between. The CDR3 totals 14 residues. CDR3 sequence reads: CASSIEVQGTEAFF. CDR3 sequence (DNA): TGTGCCAGTAGTATAGAGGTCCAGGGCACTGAAGCTTTCTTT.